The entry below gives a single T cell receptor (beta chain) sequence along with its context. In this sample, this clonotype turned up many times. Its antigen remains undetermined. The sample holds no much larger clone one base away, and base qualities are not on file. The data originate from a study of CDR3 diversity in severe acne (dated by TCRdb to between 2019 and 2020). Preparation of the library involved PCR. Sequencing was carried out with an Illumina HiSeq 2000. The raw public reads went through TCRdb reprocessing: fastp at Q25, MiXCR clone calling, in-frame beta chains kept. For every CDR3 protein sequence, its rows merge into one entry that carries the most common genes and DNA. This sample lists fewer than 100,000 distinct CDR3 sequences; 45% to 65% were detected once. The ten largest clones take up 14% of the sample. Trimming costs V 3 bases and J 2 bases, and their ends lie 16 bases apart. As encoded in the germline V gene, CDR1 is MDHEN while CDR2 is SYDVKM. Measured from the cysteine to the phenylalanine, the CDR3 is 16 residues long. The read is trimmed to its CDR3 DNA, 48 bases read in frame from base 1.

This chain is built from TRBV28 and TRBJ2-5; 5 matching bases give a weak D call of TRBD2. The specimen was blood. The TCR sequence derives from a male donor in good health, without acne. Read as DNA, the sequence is TGTGCCAGCAGTTTCCTCCCCGGACGGACTCAAGAGACCCAGTACTTC. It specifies CASSFLPGRTQETQYF.